The 24 T cell receptor beta chains below all came from one sample that was sequenced in a study of regulatory T cells in long-lasting Graves disease. Arm-PCR of CDR3 regions with iRepertoire HTBI primers generated TCR beta libraries. A single record per CDR3 protein comes from TCRdb applying MiXCR to the multiplex PCR reads. The sample lists about 420,000 distinct CDR3 sequences; approximately 16% were seen once. Time point meaning: newly diagnosed GD, antithyroid drugs for less than 3 months. The TCR library used RNA extracted from PBMCs. The same data also contributed to another study, on T cells in Graves' hyperthyroidism and ophthalmopathy.

The sequencing used peripheral blood mononuclear cells (PBMCs), collected at new diagnosis, from a patient treated with antithyroid drugs. Receptors were obtained from a woman under 30 with Graves disease.

Notes on this clonotype: This could be a read error, since a much larger clone is one nucleotide away. The chain is built from TRBV2 and TRBJ2-1; tentatively, D is TRBD1 or TRBD2 (5 bases each). Per the germline V gene, CDR1 is SNHLY and CDR2 is FYNNEI. V was trimmed by 0 bases and J by 10 bases, leaving 25 bases between them. The CDR3 extends over 18 amino acids. The CDR3 reads CASSEARRWDHAPYEQFF. The CDR3 DNA reads as TGTGCCAGCAGTGAAGCGCGCCGGTGGGACCATGCCCCCTACGAGCAGTTCTTC.

The chain recombines TRBV2 with TRBJ2-5, with unresolved D. CDR3 length: 12 residues. Germline loops: CDR1 SNHLY, CDR2 FYNNEI. V was clipped by 6 bases and J by 3 bases, with 8 bases between them. This chain's CDR3 is CASSVNEETQYF. DNA for the CDR3: TGTGCCAGCAGCGTGAATGAAGAGACCCAGTACTTC.

This clonotype was observed many times. The chain has TRBV11-1 and TRBJ2-1, with D perhaps matching TRBD1 (5 bases). Germline V gene data show CDR1 as SGHAT and CDR2 as FQDESV (reference sequence). V lost 4 bases to trimming and J lost 2 bases, with 12 bases between them. The CDR3 has 15 amino acids. CDR3 DNA sequence: TGTGCCAGCAGCTCAATGACAGTAACCTACAATGAGCAGTTCTTC. Translation: CASSSMTVTYNEQFF.

A remark on this clonotype: This could be a read error, since a much larger clone is one nucleotide away. The CDR3 end shows no conserved phenylalanine or tryptophan, and so a read error is likely. The rearrangement joins TRBV7-8 to TRBJ1-5, with D possibly matching TRBD1 (5 bases). Trimming removed 1 base from V and 4 bases from J, with 11 bases in between. Per germline, CDR1 SGHVS and CDR2 FQNEAQ. This CDR3 has 15 amino acids. The chain's CDR3 is CASSLVGRENQPQHS. The CDR3 nucleotides read TGTGCCAGCAGCTTAGTCGGCAGGGAAAATCAGCCCCAGCATTCT.

This clonotype was recorded a few times. The chain carries TRBV6-1 and TRBJ2-1; a possible D gene is TRBD2 (6 bases). Germline lookup yields CDR1 MNHNS and CDR2 SASEGT. Trimming stripped 4 bases from V and 8 bases from J, with 15 bases between. The CDR3 is 14 amino acids. The CDR3 is CASSGGLSSDEQFF. The CDR3 region has the DNA TGTGCCAGCAGTGGGGGACTGTCTAGCGATGAGCAGTTCTTC.

The chain combines TRBV20-1 with TRBJ1-2; D remains unclear. Germline V gene lookup returns CDR1 DFQATT and CDR2 SNEGSKA (reference sequence). This CDR3 has 12 residues. Trimming pared 3 bases from V and 6 bases from J, leaving 11 bases between. CDR3 DNA: TGCAGTGCTAGTGTCCCGCCAAATGGCTACACCTTC. As protein: CSASVPPNGYTF.

This clonotype appeared many times. This chain joins TRBV3-1 and TRBJ2-1; no definite D call. Germline V gene lookup returns CDR1 LGHDT and CDR2 YNNKEL (reference sequence). This CDR3 is built from 12 residues. V was clipped by 1 base and J by 6 bases, with 4 bases between them. The CDR3 DNA reads TGTGCCAGCAGCCAAGTCTCCAATGAGCAGTTCTTC. Translation: CASSQVSNEQFF.

The table lists this clonotype with a few counts. V gene TRBV7-8 combines with J gene TRBJ2-5, with D tentatively TRBD1 (6 bases). Germline V gives CDR1 SGHVS, CDR2 FQNEAQ. V gave up 2 bases and J gave up 2 bases, with 18 bases separating them. CDR3 length: 17 amino acids. The CDR3 nucleotides are TGTGCCAGCAGCTTACCTGGGGGCCTGAGGGGACAAGAGACCCAGTACTTC. Protein sequence: CASSLPGGLRGQETQYF.

The table lists this clonotype with a few counts. The chain employs TRBV6-2 or TRBV6-3 and TRBJ2-3, with TRBD2 identical over 8 bases. The V gene end was trimmed by 1 base and the J gene end by 0 bases; junction bases not matched to a gene: 3. The CDR3 runs to 16 residues. Looked up from germline, CDR1 is MNHEY and CDR2 is SVGEGT. The chain's CDR3 is CASSYFAGGSTDTQYF. CDR3 bases: TGTGCCAGCAGTTACTTTGCGGGAGGCAGCACAGATACGCAGTATTTT.

In DNA, the CDR3 is TGCAGTTTCCAAGAGGACTGGACTAATGAAAAACTGTTTTTT. This translates into CSFQEDWTNEKLFF. The rearrangement uses TRBV20-1 and TRBJ1-4; D not certain. Germline V gives CDR1 DFQATT, CDR2 SNEGSKA (reference sequence). The CDR3 covers 14 residues. The V end lost 8 bases, the J end lost 2 bases, and 15 bases lay between the germline ends.

This clonotype was recorded at least ten times. The chain is built from TRBV20-1 and TRBJ2-3; maybe TRBD2 (5 bases). V lost 7 bases, J lost 3 bases, and 14 bases lay in between. The CDR3 runs to 13 residues. Germline CDR1 is DFQATT and CDR2 is SNEGSKA (reference sequence). CDR3 loop: CSELAKGTDTQYF. In DNA, the CDR3 is TGCAGTGAATTAGCGAAGGGAACAGATACGCAGTATTTT.

This clonotype was observed at least ten times. The V gene is TRBV3-1, the J gene TRBJ2-7; 9 bases are a match to TRBD2. From germline, CDR1 is LGHDT and CDR2 YNNKEL (reference sequence). J gave up 1 base and V 3 bases, and 4 bases lay outside the gene matches. There are 15 residues in the CDR3. For the CDR3, the DNA is TGTGCCAGCAGCCATAGCGGGAGAGGGTCCTACGAGCAGTACTTC. This encodes CASSHSGRGSYEQYF.

In its sample, this clonotype was seen many times. The J gene is TRBJ2-7, the V gene TRBV28, with D possibly TRBD2 on 6 matching bases. Germline V gene sequence: CDR1 MDHEN, CDR2 SYDVKM. The CDR3 runs to 15 residues. V was clipped by 3 bases and J by 2 bases, with 14 bases between them. CDR3 nucleotides: TGTGCCAGCAGTTTCAGGTCTTCGGGGGCCTACGAGCAGTACTTC. It specifies CASSFRSSGAYEQYF.

At least ten counts were recorded for this clonotype. V and J are TRBV5-1 and TRBJ1-1; TRBD1 might be the D (6 bases). The CDR3 covers 15 residues. V gave up 0 bases and J gave up 0 bases, with 9 bases separating them. Germline V gene lookup returns CDR1 SGHRS and CDR2 YFSETQ. This CDR3 reads CASSLEDSLNTEAFF. For the CDR3, the DNA is TGCGCCAGCAGCTTGGAGGACAGTTTGAACACTGAAGCTTTCTTT.

This clonotype was picked up a small number of times. The rearrangement uses TRBV20-1 and TRBJ2-7; D gene ambiguous. Germline CDR1 DFQATT, CDR2 SNEGSKA (reference sequence). There are 11 residues in the CDR3. V shed 3 bases and J shed 3 bases, with 6 bases lying between them. CDR3 region: CSASVLYEQYF. DNA of the CDR3: TGCAGTGCTAGCGTCCTCTACGAGCAGTACTTC.

Many counts were recorded for this clonotype. The CDR3 loop is CASSQLAPSTDTQYF. CDR3 bases: TGTGCCAGCAGCCAGCTAGCGCCTAGCACAGATACGCAGTATTTT. This chain joins TRBV7-2 and TRBJ2-3, with D perhaps matching TRBD2 (6 bases). The germline gives CDR1 SGHTA, CDR2 FQGNSA. This CDR3 is 15 amino acids long. Trimming left V 5 bases short and J 0 bases short, with 12 bases between. Full variable domain (rest looked up from reference TRBV7-2 and TRBJ2-3): GAGVSQSPSNKVTEKGKDVELRCDPISGHTALYWYRQSLGQGLEFLIYFQGNSAPDKSGLPSDRFSAERTGGSVSTLTIQRTQQEDSAVYLCASSQLAPSTDTQYFGPGTRLTVL.

At least ten counts were recorded for this clonotype. The rearrangement joins TRBV7-8 to TRBJ2-5; possibly TRBD1 or TRBD2 for D (5 bases each). Germline assignment: CDR1 SGHVS and CDR2 FQNEAQ. Trimming left V 5 bases short and J 9 bases short, with 19 bases between. The CDR3 contains 14 residues. The CDR3 is CASSPRDAFWAQYF. The CDR3 DNA reads TGTGCCAGCAGCCCCCGGGACGCATTTTGGGCCCAGTACTTC. Based on the CDR3 plus reference TRBV7-8 and TRBJ2-5, the full variable domain is GAGVSQSPRYKVAKRGQDVALRCDPISGHVSLFWYQQALGQGPEFLTYFQNEAQLDKSGLPSDRFFAERPEGSVSTLKIQRTQQEDSAVYLCASSPRDAFWAQYFGPGTRLLVL.

This rearrangement joins TRBV11-2 to TRBJ2-3, with TRBD2 identical over 12 bases. Germline V gives CDR1 SGHAT, CDR2 FQNNGV. This CDR3 is built from 17 residues. The V and J ends lost 3 bases and 8 bases, in that order; junction bases with no gene match: 12. The CDR3 coding sequence is TGTGCCAGCAGCTTCGCTCCGGGACTAGCGGGCGGGGGTACGCAGTATTTT. It encodes CASSFAPGLAGGGTQYF.

This chain links TRBV13 with TRBJ2-3; 7 nucleotides line up with TRBD2. This CDR3 contains 14 residues. The V segment lost 6 bases and the J segment 7 bases; nucleotides outside the gene matches: 10. Per the germline V gene, CDR1 is PRHDT and CDR2 is FYEKMQ (reference sequence). In DNA, the CDR3 is TGTGCCAGCAGGGAAAGCGGGACTGGGAATACGCAGTATTTT. Its protein is CASRESGTGNTQYF.

This clonotype was observed a few times. This chain uses TRBV7-9 with TRBJ1-4; tentative D call: TRBD1 (5 bases). The germline CDR1 and CDR2 sequences are SEHNR and FQNEAQ (reference sequence). V gave up 5 bases and J gave up 2 bases, with 9 bases separating them. The CDR3 length is 14 residues. CDR3 amino acids: CASSPGSTNEKLFF. CDR3 in DNA: TGTGCCAGCAGCCCAGGGAGCACTAATGAAAAACTGTTTTTT.

This clonotype was seen ten or more times. The chain employs TRBV15 and TRBJ2-5; 8 positions agree with TRBD1. CDR3 length: 16 residues. V was clipped by 2 bases and J by 2 bases; unmatched bases: 7. Germline assignment: CDR1 LNHNV and CDR2 YYDKDF (reference sequence). The CDR3 DNA reads TGTGCCACCAGCAGATCAACAGGGGGAGGTCAAGAGACCCAGTACTTC. Its protein product is CATSRSTGGGQETQYF. Using reference TRBV15 and TRBJ2-5 for the parts outside the CDR3, the full variable domain is DAMVIQNPRYQVTQFGKPVTLSCSQTLNHNVMYWYQQKSSQAPKLLFHYYDKDFNNEADTPDNFQSRRPNTSFCFLDIRSPGLGDTAMYLCATSRSTGGGQETQYFGPGTRLLVL.

This clonotype was picked up many times. The gene calls are TRBV28 and TRBJ2-2, with D tentatively TRBD2 (6 bases). There are 15 residues in the CDR3. Germline CDR1 reads MDHEN; CDR2 reads SYDVKM. V was clipped by 5 bases and J by 2 bases, with 12 bases between them. The CDR3 loop reads CASSGGIPNTGELFF. The CDR3 DNA is TGTGCCAGCAGTGGGGGGATACCCAACACCGGGGAGCTGTTTTTT.

Concerning this clonotype itself: A much larger clonotype is one base distant, so this may be a read error. J is TRBJ1-2 and V is TRBV28; 7 bases map to TRBD1. The CDR3 extends over 12 amino acids. The V and J ends lost 8 bases and 5 bases, in that order; junction bases with no gene match: 5. Germline lookup yields CDR1 MDHEN and CDR2 SYDVKM. The CDR3 DNA is TGTGCCAGCGGACAGGCAGGGTATGGCTACACCTTC. Its translation is CASGQAGYGYTF.

This clonotype was counted ten times or more. V usage is TRBV28 and J usage is TRBJ1-6; D not certain. V lost 6 bases and J 5 bases, leaving 11 bases between the germline ends. There are 14 residues in the CDR3. Per the germline V gene, CDR1 is MDHEN and CDR2 is SYDVKM. The CDR3, as DNA: TGTGCCAGCAGCGTAGCGGGGAATAATTCACCCCTCCACTTT. This translates into CASSVAGNNSPLHF.